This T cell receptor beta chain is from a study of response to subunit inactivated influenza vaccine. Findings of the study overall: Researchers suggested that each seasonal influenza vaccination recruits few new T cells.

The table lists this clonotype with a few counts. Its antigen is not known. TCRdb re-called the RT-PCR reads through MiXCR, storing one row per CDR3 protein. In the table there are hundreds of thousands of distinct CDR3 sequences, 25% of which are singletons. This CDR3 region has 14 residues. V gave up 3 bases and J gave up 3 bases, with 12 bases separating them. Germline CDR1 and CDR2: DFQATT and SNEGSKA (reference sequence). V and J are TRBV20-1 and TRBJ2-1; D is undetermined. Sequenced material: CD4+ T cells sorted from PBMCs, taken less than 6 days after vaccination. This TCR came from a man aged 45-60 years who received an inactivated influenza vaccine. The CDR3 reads CSASPPLVYNEQFF. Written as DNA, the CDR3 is TGCAGTGCTAGCCCCCCCCTTGTCTACAATGAGCAGTTCTTC.